Listed below are T cell receptor beta chains from one sample, sequenced in a study of cytomegalovirus exposure and HLA in healthy donors. Sequencing was performed with immunoSEQ multiplex PCR; in TCRdb, only in-frame clones are kept and a portion is missing. The profile shows more than 100,000 clones, 63% of them singletons. The sequenced material came from PBMCs. Receptors were obtained from a man aged 40-50 years in good health and CMV-seropositive. Both conserved end residues are part of each CDR3. D genes are given only for firm matches. Only some rows state a clone size, as once, few, many or a class for expanded clones.

CDR3 DNA	CDR3 protein	clone size	V gene	J gene	D gene
TGCGCCAGCAGTGAAGGGCAGGACATCTCCTACGAGCAGTACTTC	CASSEGQDISYEQYF	few	TRBV10-1	TRBJ2-7	-
TGCGCCAGCAGCTTGGACACGAACACTGAAGCTTTCTTT	CASSLDTNTEAFF	few	TRBV5-1	TRBJ1-1	-
TGTGCCAGTAGTAACAGGCAAGCCTACGAGCAGTACTTC	CASSNRQAYEQYF	-	TRBV19	TRBJ2-7	-
TGTGCCAGCAGCTCCGGACTAGCGGGAGGCCGCTACAATGAGCAGTTCTTC	CASSSGLAGGRYNEQFF	once	TRBV7-9	TRBJ2-1	TRBD2
TGTGCCAGCAGCTTAGCGCGACTACAGGGGACCCTCTCTGGAAACACCATATATTTT	CASSLARLQGTLSGNTIYF	-	TRBV7-9	TRBJ1-3	TRBD1
TGTGCCAGCAGTTTGGCCTCTGCCGGGGATCAGCCCCAGCATTTT	CASSLASAGDQPQHF	few	TRBV28	TRBJ1-5	-
TGTGCCAGCAGTGACTCGACTAGCGGGATCACTGAGCAGTTCTTC	CASSDSTSGITEQFF	-	TRBV6-4	TRBJ2-1	TRBD2
TGTGCCAGCAGCTTACGGATGGGAGGCGGGGAGCTGTTTTTT	CASSLRMGGGELFF	-	TRBV11-2	TRBJ2-2	-
TGTGCCAGCAACAGTCGAGCGGGGACAGATACGCAGTATTTT	CASNSRAGTDTQYF	-	TRBV5-8	TRBJ2-3	TRBD2
TGTGCCCTCGGTTCCTACGAGCAGTACTTC	CALGSYEQYF	-	TRBV2	TRBJ2-7	-
TGTGCCAGCAGCTTGTCGACTAAGCACTATGAGCAGTTCTTC	CASSLSTKHYEQFF	few	TRBV13	TRBJ2-1	-
TGTGCCAGCAGTTACAATTCCGGTGTGGATACGCAGTATTTT	CASSYNSGVDTQYF	few	TRBV6-5	TRBJ2-3	-
TGTGCCAGCAGTACGGGACAGGCGGTGTCTGAAGCTTTCTTT	CASSTGQAVSEAFF	-	TRBV27	TRBJ1-1	TRBD1
TGTGCCAGCAGCCCTTCCTTACCGACAGGGCGCACCTCCTACGAGCAGTACTTC	CASSPSLPTGRTSYEQYF	few	TRBV7-2	TRBJ2-7	TRBD1
TGTGCCAGCAGCGTAGAACCTAGTAATTCACCCCTCCACTTT	CASSVEPSNSPLHF	few	TRBV9	TRBJ1-6	-
TGTGCCAGCTCACCACCCGCAGGGAACTATGGCTACACCTTC	CASSPPAGNYGYTF	-	TRBV18	TRBJ1-2	-
TGTGCCAGCAGCTTAACAGGGGGCACTGAAGCTTTCTTT	CASSLTGGTEAFF	-	TRBV7-3	TRBJ1-1	-
TGTGCCAGCAGATCATCCCCAGGCGGGGGGGCCGATGAGACCCAGTACTTC	CASRSSPGGGADETQYF	-	TRBV7-9	TRBJ2-5	TRBD2
TGTGCCAGCACCCCTGACCAGGGGGCGGGGTATGGCTACACCTTC	CASTPDQGAGYGYTF	once	TRBV2	TRBJ1-2	TRBD1
TGTGCCAGCAGCTCGGGACAGGGGGTACACACCTTC	CASSSGQGVHTF	-	TRBV6-5	TRBJ1-2	TRBD1
TGTGCCAGCAGTTTACTAGCGGTAAGCTCCTACAATGAGCAGTTCTTC	CASSLLAVSSYNEQFF	-	TRBV27	TRBJ2-1	TRBD2
TGCGCCAGCAGCCAGTGGAGGGGATCTGAAGCTTTCTTT	CASSQWRGSEAFF	-	TRBV4-3	TRBJ1-1	-
TGTGCCAGCAGCCCCCGGGACAGGGGAAATGAGCAGTTCTTC	CASSPRDRGNEQFF	-	TRBV5-4	TRBJ2-1	TRBD1
TGTGCCAGCAGCTTACCGGGACTAGAGCAGTTCTTC	CASSLPGLEQFF	-	TRBV6-6	TRBJ2-1	TRBD2
TGTGCCTGGGAGCCCGGGACTAGCGGGAGGGCCGGGGAGCTGTTTTTT	CAWEPGTSGRAGELFF	-	TRBV30	TRBJ2-2	TRBD2
TGTGCCAGCAGCGTAGCGGGACAGGGGATTAATGAGCAGTTCTTC	CASSVAGQGINEQFF	-	TRBV9	TRBJ2-1	TRBD1
TGTGCCAGCAGACCTAGCGGGAGGGCCCCCAATGAGCAGTTCTTC	CASRPSGRAPNEQFF	few	TRBV5-4	TRBJ2-1	TRBD2
TGTGCCAGCTCACCCGGGGATCAAGCTAACTATGGCTACACCTTC	CASSPGDQANYGYTF	-	TRBV18	TRBJ1-2	-
TGCGCCAGCAGCTTGGTAGGGGGCGATAATTCACCCCTCCACTTT	CASSLVGGDNSPLHF	-	TRBV5-1	TRBJ1-6	TRBD1
TGTGCCAGCAGCCAGGGACAGGGCCGAGAAAAACTGTTTTTT	CASSQGQGREKLFF	-	TRBV28	TRBJ1-4	TRBD1
TGTGCCATCAGGGAGGGACTAGCGGGATATGAGCAGTTCTTC	CAIREGLAGYEQFF	-	TRBV10-3	TRBJ2-1	TRBD2
TGTGCCAGCAGTTACCACGGGGTCTCACCCCTCCACTTT	CASSYHGVSPLHF	-	TRBV6-5	TRBJ1-6	-
TGCGCCAGCAGCTCTTCAGGGCCGAGCTCCTACAATGAGCAGTTCTTC	CASSSSGPSSYNEQFF	once	TRBV5-1	TRBJ2-1	-
TGTGCCAGCAGCTTGGAAGGGGGAGTGTGGGAGCAGTACTTC	CASSLEGGVWEQYF	few	TRBV5-4	TRBJ2-7	-
TGTGCCAGCAGCCGTCCCGGGACAGGGGAAGAGACCCAGTACTTC	CASSRPGTGEETQYF	-	TRBV7-3	TRBJ2-5	TRBD1
TGTGCCAGCTCACCAGTGTCAAGCGGGAGGTGGAATGAGCAGTTCTTC	CASSPVSSGRWNEQFF	-	TRBV18	TRBJ2-1	TRBD2
TGTGCCAGTAGTAACAGGGGCGGGGAGAATCAGCCCCAGCATTTT	CASSNRGGENQPQHF	-	TRBV19	TRBJ1-5	TRBD1
TGCAGCGCCCCGACAGGACAAACCTACGAGCAGTACTTC	CSAPTGQTYEQYF	once	TRBV29-1	TRBJ2-7	-
TGTGCCAGCAGCTTCGGACAGGGGACGGATGAGCAGTTCTTC	CASSFGQGTDEQFF	once	TRBV11-3	TRBJ2-1	TRBD1
TGCGCCAGCAGCCAAGTCCCAGGAAAGTGGACTGAAGCTTTCTTT	CASSQVPGKWTEAFF	few	TRBV4-1	TRBJ1-1	-
TGTGCCAGCAGCTCAAATGAGAATCAGCCCCAGCATTTT	CASSSNENQPQHF	-	TRBV11-2	TRBJ1-5	-
TGTGCCAGCTCGCCCGAGACAGGGGGAGACATTCAGTACTTC	CASSPETGGDIQYF	-	TRBV18	TRBJ2-4	TRBD1
TGCGCCAGCAGACAGCTAGCCACAGATACGCAGTATTTT	CASRQLATDTQYF	few	TRBV5-1	TRBJ2-3	-
TGTGCCAGCAGCTGGACGGGACAGGGTGGCAGGAACACTGAAGCTTTCTTT	CASSWTGQGGRNTEAFF	few	TRBV11-3	TRBJ1-1	TRBD1
TGTGCCAGCAGCCTTGGGGGGGGAAGCACCGGGGAGCTGTTTTTT	CASSLGGGSTGELFF	-	TRBV7-2	TRBJ2-2	TRBD2
TGCGCCAGCAGCCGAGCAGACCAGGGGCCGTCCTACAATGAGCAGTTCTTC	CASSRADQGPSYNEQFF	-	TRBV4-1	TRBJ2-1	-
TGCGCCAGCAGCCCAGGTGATCCACCAGATGGCTACACCTTC	CASSPGDPPDGYTF	-	TRBV5-1	TRBJ1-2	-
TGTGCCAGCAGTTTATTCCAGGGTAACTATGGCTACACCTTC	CASSLFQGNYGYTF	-	TRBV28	TRBJ1-2	-
TGTGCCAGCCACCGGGACAGGCAAACCGGGGAGCTGTTTTTT	CASHRDRQTGELFF	few	TRBV7-2	TRBJ2-2	TRBD1
TGTGCCAGCAGCTTACTAGAGGGGGGGCGCACCGGGGAGCTGTTTTTT	CASSLLEGGRTGELFF	-	TRBV7-7	TRBJ2-2	-
TGTGCCAGCAGCTTAGGTCTAATAGATACGCAGTATTTT	CASSLGLIDTQYF	-	TRBV11-2	TRBJ2-3	-
TGCGCCAGCAGCTTAGATGGGGGGTTTAACTACAATGAGCAGTTCTTC	CASSLDGGFNYNEQFF	-	TRBV5-1	TRBJ2-1	-
TGTGCCAGCAGTTCCAGGGGAAATCAGCCCCAGCATTTT	CASSSRGNQPQHF	-	TRBV27	TRBJ1-5	-
TGTGCCAGCAGCGTAGCGGCGGGGCAAGATGGGACGCAGTATTTT	CASSVAAGQDGTQYF	-	TRBV9	TRBJ2-3	-